This TCR beta chain derives from a study of T-cell reconstitution after alpha-beta-depleted transplantation in children (TCRdb year 2016). In the study overall: T-cell immune reconstitution after TCRalphabeta/CD19-depleted allogeneic hematopoietic cell transplantation in children was quantitatively tracked in the study by means of TCR repertoire profiling.

A note on this clonotype: What this receptor recognizes is not known. No base quality information exists; no much larger clone differs at one position.

Library method: PCR. The sequencing machine was an Illumina HiSeq 2500. To normalize quantification of the TCRbeta repertoire, the TCR libraries were built with molecular barcoding that relied on unique molecular identifiers. Through fastp at Q25 and MiXCR, TCRdb rebuilt clones from the public reads, retaining in-frame beta chains. Rows are combined by CDR3 protein, so each entry shows the most common genes and DNA. Recorded for this sample are almost 400,000 distinct CDR3 sequences; roughly 22% of them occurred a single time. Around 4% of the sample goes to the ten largest clones. V loses 6 bases at its end and J loses 2 bases; junction bases beyond the gene matches: 4. The CDR3 goes from the cysteine to the phenylalanine over 15 residues. The DNA shown is the 45-base CDR3, in frame from base 1.

The sequence is built from TRBV12-3 or TRBV12-4 and TRBJ2-2, with 9 middle bases fitting TRBD2. The sequences come from PBMCs from the stem cell graft donor, collected from the stem cell graft. This sequence originates from a human donor who donated a stem cell graft to a child with acute myeloid leukemia. The CDR3 in this case is CASREREANTGELFF. At the DNA level, the sequence is TGTGCCAGCAGGGAGCGGGAGGCCAACACCGGGGAGCTGTTTTTT.